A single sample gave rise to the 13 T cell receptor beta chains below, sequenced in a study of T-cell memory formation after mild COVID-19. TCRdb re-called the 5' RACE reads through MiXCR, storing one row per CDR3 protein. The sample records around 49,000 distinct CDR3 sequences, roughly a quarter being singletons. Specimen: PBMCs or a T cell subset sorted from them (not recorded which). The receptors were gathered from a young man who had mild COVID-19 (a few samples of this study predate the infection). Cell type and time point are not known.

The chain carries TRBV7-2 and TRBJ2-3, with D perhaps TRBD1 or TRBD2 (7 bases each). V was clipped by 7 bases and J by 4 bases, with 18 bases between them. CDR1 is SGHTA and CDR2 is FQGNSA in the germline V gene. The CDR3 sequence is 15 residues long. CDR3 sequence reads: CASNPGGGVADTQYF. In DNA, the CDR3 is TGTGCCAGCAACCCAGGGGGGGGGGTGGCAGATACGCAGTATTTT.

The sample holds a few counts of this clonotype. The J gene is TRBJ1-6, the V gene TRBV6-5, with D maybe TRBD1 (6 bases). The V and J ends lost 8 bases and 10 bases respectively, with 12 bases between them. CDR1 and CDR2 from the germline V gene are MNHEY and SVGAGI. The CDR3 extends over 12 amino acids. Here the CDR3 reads CASGQRPSPLHF. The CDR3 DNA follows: TGTGCCAGCGGACAGCGCCCGTCACCCCTCCACTTT.

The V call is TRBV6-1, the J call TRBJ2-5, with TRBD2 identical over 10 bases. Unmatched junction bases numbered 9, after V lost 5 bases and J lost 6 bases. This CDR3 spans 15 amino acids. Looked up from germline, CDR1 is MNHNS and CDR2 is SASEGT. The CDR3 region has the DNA TGTGCCAGCAGTCCCGGGACTAGCGTTGGGAAGACCCAGTACTTC. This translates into CASSPGTSVGKTQYF.

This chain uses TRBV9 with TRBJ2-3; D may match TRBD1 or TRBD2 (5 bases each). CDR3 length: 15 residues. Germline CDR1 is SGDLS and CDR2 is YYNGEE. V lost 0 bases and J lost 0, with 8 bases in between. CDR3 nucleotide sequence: TGTGCCAGCAGCGTAGATTGGGGGAGCACAGATACGCAGTATTTT. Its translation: CASSVDWGSTDTQYF.

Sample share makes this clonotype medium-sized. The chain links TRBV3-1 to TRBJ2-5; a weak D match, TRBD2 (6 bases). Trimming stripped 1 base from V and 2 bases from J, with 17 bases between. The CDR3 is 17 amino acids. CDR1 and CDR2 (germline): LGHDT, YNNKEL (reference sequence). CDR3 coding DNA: TGTGCCAGCAGCCAAGTAGTGATAGCGGTGTCACAAGAGACCCAGTACTTC. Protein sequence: CASSQVVIAVSQETQYF.

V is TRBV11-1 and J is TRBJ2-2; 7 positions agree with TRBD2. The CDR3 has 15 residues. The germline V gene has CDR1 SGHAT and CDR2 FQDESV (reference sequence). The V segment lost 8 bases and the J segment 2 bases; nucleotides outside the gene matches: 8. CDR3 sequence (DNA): TGTGCCAGCCGGCAGGCTAGCGGCAACACCGGGGAGCTGTTTTTT. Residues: CASRQASGNTGELFF. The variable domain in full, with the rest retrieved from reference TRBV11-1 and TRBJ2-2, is EAEVAQSPRYKITEKSQAVAFWCDPISGHATLYWYRQILGQGPELLVQFQDESVVDDSQLPKDRFSAERLKGVDSTLKIQPAELGDSAMYLCASRQASGNTGELFFGEGSRLTVL.

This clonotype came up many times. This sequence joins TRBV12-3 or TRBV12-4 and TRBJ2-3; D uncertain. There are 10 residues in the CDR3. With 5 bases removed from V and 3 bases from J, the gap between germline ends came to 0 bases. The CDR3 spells CASSTDTQYF. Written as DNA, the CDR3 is TGTGCCAGCAGTACAGATACGCAGTATTTT.

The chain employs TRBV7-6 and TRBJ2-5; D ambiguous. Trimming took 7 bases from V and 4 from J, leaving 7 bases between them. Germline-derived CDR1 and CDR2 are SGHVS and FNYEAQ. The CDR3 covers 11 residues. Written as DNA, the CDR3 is TGTGCCAGCACAGACCCAGAGACCCAGTACTTC. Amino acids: CASTDPETQYF.

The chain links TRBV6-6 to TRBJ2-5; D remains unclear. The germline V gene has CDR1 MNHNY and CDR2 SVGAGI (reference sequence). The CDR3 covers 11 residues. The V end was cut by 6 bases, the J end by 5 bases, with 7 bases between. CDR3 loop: CASRKGETQYF. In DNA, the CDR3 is TGTGCCAGCAGAAAAGGGGAGACCCAGTACTTC.

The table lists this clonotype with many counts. Here the CDR3 DNA reads TGTGCCAGCAGTGGGAGCGGGGGATACAATGAGCAGTTCTTC. Protein sequence: CASSGSGGYNEQFF. This chain links TRBV9 with TRBJ2-1, with 8 bases matching TRBD2. The CDR3 covers 14 residues. The J segment lost 4 bases and the V segment lost 5 bases, leaving 5 bases of the junction unmatched. The V gene's germline CDR1 is SGDLS and CDR2 YYNGEE. The full variable domain, rest sourced from reference TRBV9 and TRBJ2-1, is DSGVTQTPKHLITATGQRVTLRCSPRSGDLSVYWYQQSLDQGLQFLIQYYNGEERAKGNILERFSAQQFPDLHSELNLSSLELGDSALYFCASSGSGGYNEQFFGPGTRLTVL.

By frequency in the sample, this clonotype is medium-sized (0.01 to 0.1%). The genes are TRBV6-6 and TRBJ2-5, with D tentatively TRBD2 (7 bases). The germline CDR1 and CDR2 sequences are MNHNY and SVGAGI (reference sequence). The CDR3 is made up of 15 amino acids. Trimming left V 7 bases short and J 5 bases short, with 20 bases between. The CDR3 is CASTQLPRGGETQYF. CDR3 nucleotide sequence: TGTGCCAGCACTCAGCTCCCTAGGGGGGGGGAGACCCAGTACTTC.

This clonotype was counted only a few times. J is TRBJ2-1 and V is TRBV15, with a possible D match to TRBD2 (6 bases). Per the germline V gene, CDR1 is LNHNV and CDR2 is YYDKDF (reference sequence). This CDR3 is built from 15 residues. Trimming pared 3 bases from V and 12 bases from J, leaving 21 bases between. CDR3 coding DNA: TGTGCCACCAGCAGCTCCCGGGGGTCGAATTGGGGGCAGTTCTTC. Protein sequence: CATSSSRGSNWGQFF.

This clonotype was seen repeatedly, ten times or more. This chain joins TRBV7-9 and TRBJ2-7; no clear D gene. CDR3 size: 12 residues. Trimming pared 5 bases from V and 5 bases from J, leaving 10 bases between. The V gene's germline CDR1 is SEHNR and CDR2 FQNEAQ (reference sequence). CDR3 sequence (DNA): TGTGCCAGCAGCCCCCGTCCCCACGAGCAGTACTTC. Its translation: CASSPRPHEQYF.